This TCR beta chain was captured by sequencing in a study of blood T cell repertoires in COVID-19. Study-wide background: COVID-19 samples collected from the United States, Italy and Spain covered acute and convalescent phases. PBMCs, B-cell-depleted T cells, or T cells provided the cDNA or gDNA that made up the material.

Here immunoSEQ multiplex PCR was the method, and the copy in TCRdb shows in-frame clones only, minus some. The sample gives 100,000 to 150,000 clones, over 75% of which show up once; about 2% is in the top ten. Of note for this clone: The same CDR3 can be traced to other DNA sequences in this sample.

Trimming stripped 0 bases from V and 1 base from J, with 7 bases between. Per the germline V gene, CDR1 is MNHEY and CDR2 is SMNVEV (reference sequence). CDR3 length: 14 residues. Source material: peripheral blood. The rearrangement uses TRBV27 and TRBJ2-7; D perhaps matches TRBD1 (5 bases). The clonotype was recovered from a man between 65 and 85 years old with active COVID-19. CDR3 DNA: TGTGCCAGCAGTTTATCCACAGGTTCCTACGAGCAGTACTTC. It yields the protein CASSLSTGSYEQYF.